This T cell receptor (beta chain) was identified in a study of OX40 agonist ivuxolimab in advanced cancers. Study summary: Enrollees could have had prior anti-PD-1, anti-PD-L1 or anti-CTLA-4 therapy, which about 42% had received.

The table came from immunoSEQ multiplex PCR; TCRdb's copy has only in-frame clones and leaves some out. The repertoire consists of 60,000 to 100,000 clones, with under 90% occurring once and the leading ten covering roughly 0.48%. The CDR3 contains 12 residues. Trimming left V 5 bases short and J 4 bases short, with 11 bases between. CDR1 and CDR2 from the germline V gene are GTSNPN and SVGIG (reference sequence). The J gene is TRBJ1-2, the V gene TRBV30; D remains unclear. Sequenced material: CD4+ or CD8+ T cells sorted from blood, taken in a trial of the OX40 agonist ivuxolimab. The sequence came from an adult with an advanced solid tumor such as melanoma, head and neck, liver or kidney cancer. Here the CDR3 reads CAWSRPFYGYTF. CDR3 nucleotide sequence: TGTGCCTGGTCTCGCCCCTTCTATGGCTACACCTTC. Full variable domain (missing parts from reference TRBV30 and TRBJ1-2): SQTIHQWPATLVQPVGSPLSLECTVEGTSNPNLYWYRQAAGRGLQLLFYSVGIGQISSEVPQNLSASRPQDRQFILSSKKLLLSDSGFYLCAWSRPFYGYTFGSGTRLTVV.